A selection of T cell receptor beta chains follows, all from one sample in a study of T cells in Graves' hyperthyroidism and ophthalmopathy. One entry per CDR3 protein results from TCRdb running MiXCR on the multiplex PCR reads. The sample shows 300,000 to 400,000 distinct CDR3 sequences, over 20% of them seen only once. The sequenced sample consisted of blood. The receptors stem from a woman in her fifties or sixties with Graves' hyperthyroidism. Each CDR3 is given with its conserved first and last residue. Each record gives: V gene, clone size, D gene, J gene, CDR3 DNA, CDR3 protein. A D gene is named only where the DNA matches it firmly. Only part of the rows carry a size: once, few, many, or a class if the clone is expanded.

>TRBV6-5|.|.|TRBJ2-5
TGTGCCAGCAGTTACTCGGTCTCACCCCAAGAGACCCAGTACTTC
CASSYSVSPQETQYF
>TRBV5-1|many|.|TRBJ1-5
TGCGCCAGCAGCCCAGAAGGGGCGGGCAATCAGCCCCAGCATTTT
CASSPEGAGNQPQHF
>TRBV27|many|.|TRBJ2-1
TGTGCCAGCAGTCTTACAGCGTTAGGTGGACAGTTCTTC
CASSLTALGGQFF
>TRBV29-1|few|.|TRBJ2-4
TGCAGCGTCGGAAGTACAGGGGGGGGAAACATTCAGTACTTC
CSVGSTGGGNIQYF
>TRBV20-1|many|.|TRBJ1-2
TGCAGTGCTAGAGTGGGTAGCTATGGCTACACCTTC
CSARVGSYGYTF
>TRBV28|few|TRBD1|TRBJ2-2
TGTGCCAGCAGCACAGGGGGTTTGGACACCGGGGAGCTGTTTTTT
CASSTGGLDTGELFF
>TRBV3-1|many|.|TRBJ2-4
TGTGCCAGCAGCCAAGGCAGGGCTATAAACATTCAGTACTTC
CASSQGRAINIQYF
>TRBV28|many|TRBD1|TRBJ2-3
TGTGCCAGCAGTTTTCAGGGGGAAGATACGCAGTATTTT
CASSFQGEDTQYF
>TRBV20-1|many|TRBD2|TRBJ2-7
TGCAGTGCTCCTTCGCGCGGGAGTAACTACGAGCAGTACTTC
CSAPSRGSNYEQYF
>TRBV3-1|.|.|TRBJ1-5
TGTGCCAGCAGCCAAGAGGCGGGGAGCAATCAGCCCCAGCGTTTT
CASSQEAGSNQPQRF
>TRBV11-2|many|.|TRBJ1-6
TGTGCCAGCAGCTCAGGACAGCTGAGCTCCTATAATTCACCCCTCCACTTT
CASSSGQLSSYNSPLHF